The sequence of this TCR beta chain was determined in a study of shared clonotypes between healthy human individuals. Points from the study as a whole: Estimated richness was generally greater in naive than memory subsets.

As concerns this clone: Antigen unknown.

Libraries were prepared by immunoSEQ multiplex PCR; TCRdb keeps only in-frame clonotypes and omits some of them. Of about 2,500,000 clones detected, over 85% appear once; the ten largest clones hold roughly 0.14%. Germline CDR1 reads SEHNR; CDR2 reads FQNEAQ (reference sequence). The CDR3 is made up of 14 amino acids. V shed 8 bases and J 7 bases; nucleotides not matched to a gene: 6. This TCR was recovered from a man aged 18 to 29 in good health. The chain has TRBV7-9 and TRBJ2-1; 12 positions match TRBD2. The material sequenced was naive CD4+ T cells sorted from blood. Subset defined: CD45RA+ positively selected. CDR3 amino acids: CASLLAGGPNEQFF. The CDR3 region has the DNA TGTGCCAGCCTCCTAGCGGGGGGGCCGAATGAGCAGTTCTTC.